The clone carrying this T cell receptor beta chain occurred many times. Its antigen is unknown. Time point of the sample: technical triplicate 2. The sorted-subset TCR libraries were prepared using some 960,000 CD4+ or CD8+ T cells as the starting material. The CDR3 runs 12 residues. Germline CDR1 and CDR2: SGHTA and FQGNSA. Trimming stripped 3 bases from V and 3 bases from J, with 3 bases between. The data are from a study of neurological immune-mediated disorders. Study-level results: Expanded clones shared no CDR3 amino acid sequences across subjects, suggesting private repertoires in all groups. The study found the most TCR clonal expansion in HTLV-1-associated myelopathy and the least in multiple sclerosis, below healthy controls.

As for the cDNA, it was generated by 5'RACE with 10-nucleotide random UMIs. TCRdb reprocessed the 5' RACE reads via MiXCR and lists one record per CDR3 protein. Of roughly 32,000 distinct CDR3 sequences in the sample, roughly 14% were seen once. The sequence derives from a female donor with HTLV-1-associated myelopathy (HAM/TSP). The sequenced sample consisted of CD4+ T cells from blood. The V gene is TRBV7-2, the J gene TRBJ1-5, with unresolved D. DNA of the CDR3: TGTGCCAGCAGCTTGGACAATCAGCCCCAGCATTTT. Encoded protein: CASSLDNQPQHF.